This T cell receptor (beta chain) appears in the sequencing data of a study of T cell responses to AZD1222 COVID-19 vaccine. About the research overall: Whether given at about 4 or about 12 weeks, second doses were pooled. Study conclusions and caveats: Donors were mostly white British, more females; clonal diversity possibly underestimated.

TCRdb keeps only in-frame clones here, not all; method: immunoSEQ multiplex PCR. The sample contains around 120,000 clones, around 86% of which appear only once. As for this clone: The antigen is undetermined.

This receptor was identified in an adult in good health. The material was peripheral blood, obtained on day 0 of AZD1222 vaccination.

The CDR3 sequence is CASSKGRYNRAPPEAFF. The CDR3 nucleotides read TGTGCCAGCAGCAAAGGAAGGTATAACAGGGCCCCCCCTGAAGCTTTCTTT. The rearrangement links TRBV21-1 to TRBJ1-1; no check of the table's D call, TRBD1, against the DNA was made. TRBV21-1 is deemed a pseudogene. This CDR3 spans 17 amino acids.